A single sample is the source of the 24 T cell receptor beta chains below, sequenced in a study of CD8 T cells in Susac syndrome. Roughly 0.45 to 1 ug RNA was reverse transcribed with random hexamers. TCRdb reanalysed the immunoSEQ multiplex PCR reads using MiXCR and keeps one entry per CDR3 protein. The data show around 150,000 distinct CDR3 sequences, approximately 93% seen once. Sample: CD4+ T cells from PBMCs. The receptors were sampled from a human donor with multiple sclerosis.

The chain recombines TRBV30 with TRBJ1-6, with D hard to call. Germline V gene sequence: CDR1 GTSNPN, CDR2 SVGIG (reference sequence). V lost 4 bases, J lost 4 bases, and 8 bases lay in between. The CDR3 covers 13 residues. CDR3 loop: CAWTPQYNSPLHF. In DNA, the CDR3 is TGTGCCTGGACTCCACAGTATAATTCACCCCTCCACTTT.

The rearrangement links TRBV29-1 to TRBJ2-2, with TRBD2 identical over 10 bases. V was pared by 6 bases and J by 3 bases, with 4 bases of the junction left unmatched. CDR1 is SQVTM, CDR2 ANQGSEA, per germline. This CDR3 comprises 14 residues. CDR3 loop: CSVGGLAYTGELFF. DNA of the CDR3: TGCAGCGTGGGGGGACTAGCGTACACCGGGGAGCTGTTTTTT.

The chain joins TRBV14 to TRBJ2-6; TRBD1 agrees at 9 bases. The CDR3 has 18 amino acids. V was clipped by 5 bases and J by 2 bases; unmatched bases: 10. The germline CDR1 and CDR2 sequences are SGHDN and FVKESK. DNA of the CDR3: TGTGCCAGCAGCATCCGGGACAGGGTTATCACTGGGGCCAACGTCCTGACTTTC. This gives the protein CASSIRDRVITGANVLTF.

This rearrangement joins TRBV23-1 to TRBJ1-2; a possible D gene is TRBD1 (5 bases). TRBV23-1 belongs to the ORF category, with a function that is uncertain. The CDR3 totals 17 residues. Trimming stripped 4 bases from V and 5 bases from J, with 23 bases between. In DNA form, the CDR3 reads TGCGCCAGCAGTCGCCACGTGGACACCTGTTTGACGTATGGCTACACCTTC. Amino acids: CASSRHVDTCLTYGYTF.

The CDR3 DNA follows: TGTGCCACCAGCATACAGGGGGCGACCTACAATGAGCAGTTCTTC. It encodes CATSIQGATYNEQFF. V is TRBV15 and J is TRBJ2-1; 9 bases agree with TRBD1. CDR3 length: 15 amino acids. With 4 bases clipped from V and 2 bases from J, the junction kept 3 bases outside the gene matches. CDR1 and CDR2 from the germline V gene are LNHNV and YYDKDF (reference sequence).

The chain couples TRBV3-1 to TRBJ1-1; the match to TRBD1 covers 8 bases. The CDR3 runs 16 residues. The V and J ends lost 4 bases and 1 base, in that order; junction bases with no gene match: 8. Germline V gives CDR1 LGHDT, CDR2 YNNKEL (reference sequence). CDR3 region: CASSLRDRLPNTEAFF. CDR3 nucleotides: TGTGCCAGCAGCCTGAGGGACAGGTTGCCGAACACTGAAGCTTTCTTT.

This chain uses TRBV12-3 or TRBV12-4 with TRBJ2-1, with TRBD2 matching over 8 bases. The CDR3 consists of 16 residues. The V and J ends lost 1 base and 1 base, in that order; junction bases with no gene match: 3. The CDR3 reads CASSLGSSGSYNEQFF. The CDR3 DNA is TGTGCCAGCAGTTTAGGGTCTAGCGGGTCCTACAATGAGCAGTTCTTC.

The rearrangement joins TRBV24-1 to TRBJ1-1; possible D gene TRBD1, 5 bases. Trimming removed 4 bases from V and 1 base from J, with 9 bases in between. Germline CDR1 and CDR2: KGHDR and SFDVKD. This CDR3 is 14 amino acids long. CDR3 protein: CATSDDSKNTEAFF. The CDR3 nucleotides are TGTGCCACCAGTGACGACAGTAAGAACACTGAAGCTTTCTTT.

The CDR3 loop reads CAWGRGGINQPQHF. The DNA of the CDR3 is TGTGCCTGGGGACGGGGGGGGATCAATCAGCCCCAGCATTTT. This chain uses TRBV30 with TRBJ1-5; tentatively, D is TRBD1 (5 bases). Germline V gene lookup returns CDR1 GTSNPN and CDR2 SVGIG (reference sequence). The CDR3 has 14 amino acids. Trimming removed 5 bases from V and 3 bases from J, with 14 bases in between.

In its sample, this clonotype was seen a few times. V is TRBV29-1 and J is TRBJ1-2; no clear D gene. Germline-derived CDR1 and CDR2 are SQVTM and ANQGSEA. The V end lost 4 bases, the J end lost 6 bases, and 12 bases lay between the germline ends. The CDR3 is 12 residues long. The CDR3 nucleotides read TGCAGCGTTGGTCGGGGAGAAGATGGCTACACCTTC. It translates to CSVGRGEDGYTF.

V gene TRBV3-1 combines with J gene TRBJ2-3, with TRBD2 identical over 12 bases. Per germline, CDR1 LGHDT and CDR2 YNNKEL (reference sequence). J was trimmed by 5 bases and V by 2 bases; bases with no gene match: 8. The CDR3 covers 17 residues. The CDR3 spells CASSQLPLAGGGDTQYF. Here the CDR3 DNA reads TGTGCCAGCAGCCAACTACCCCTAGCGGGAGGGGGAGATACGCAGTATTTT.

The CDR3 region is CSAAKGLLYEQYF. CDR3 coding DNA: TGCAGCGCCGCCAAGGGACTACTCTACGAGCAGTACTTC. The gene calls are TRBV29-1 and TRBJ2-7, with 7 bases matching TRBD2. With 7 bases clipped from V and 3 bases from J, the junction kept 9 bases outside the gene matches. Per germline, CDR1 SQVTM and CDR2 ANQGSEA. The CDR3 consists of 13 residues.

V and J are TRBV9 and TRBJ2-5; the match to TRBD2 covers 8 bases. The V gene end was trimmed by 3 bases and the J gene end by 3 bases; junction bases not matched to a gene: 7. The CDR3 runs 15 residues. Per the germline V gene, CDR1 is SGDLS and CDR2 is YYNGEE. The CDR3: CASSAFSGIKETQYF. CDR3 DNA: TGTGCCAGCAGCGCCTTTAGCGGGATTAAAGAGACCCAGTACTTC.

J is TRBJ1-5 and V is TRBV2, with D unresolved. Trimming cost V 8 bases and J 6 bases, with 14 bases left between them. The CDR3 is 13 residues long. Germline V gives CDR1 SNHLY, CDR2 FYNNEI. The CDR3 region is CASCRGGGQPQHF. In nucleotides, the CDR3 is TGTGCCAGCTGTCGGGGAGGCGGTCAGCCCCAGCATTTT.

This chain's CDR3 is CASNRASDQPQHF. The CDR3 DNA sequence: TGTGCCAGTAACAGGGCTTCAGATCAGCCCCAGCATTTT. This chain uses TRBV28 with TRBJ1-5; a possible D gene is TRBD1 (6 bases). V was clipped by 9 bases and J by 5 bases, with 14 bases between them. Germline CDR1 MDHEN, CDR2 SYDVKM. This CDR3 is 13 amino acids long.

V and J are TRBV7-8 and TRBJ1-5; D not certain. Per germline, CDR1 SGHVS and CDR2 FQNEAQ. This CDR3 has 15 residues. V shed 5 bases and J shed 3 bases, with 14 bases lying between them. The CDR3 spells CASSPKGPFNQPQHF. For the CDR3, the DNA is TGTGCCAGCAGCCCCAAGGGCCCCTTCAATCAGCCCCAGCATTTT. Full variable domain (rest looked up from reference TRBV7-8 and TRBJ1-5): GAGVSQSPRYKVAKRGQDVALRCDPISGHVSLFWYQQALGQGPEFLTYFQNEAQLDKSGLPSDRFFAERPEGSVSTLKIQRTQQEDSAVYLCASSPKGPFNQPQHFGDGTRLSIL.

V usage is TRBV7-9 and J usage is TRBJ1-1, with D tentatively TRBD1 (5 bases). Trimming took off 5 bases at V and 4 bases at J, with 11 bases between the two ends. Germline V lookup: CDR1 SEHNR, CDR2 FQNEAQ (reference sequence). The CDR3 is 13 amino acids. In DNA, the CDR3 is TGTGCCAGCAGCCGCGGGGGGACCACTGAAGCTTTCTTT. Amino acid sequence: CASSRGGTTEAFF.

The V gene is TRBV7-9, the J gene TRBJ1-4, with TRBD1 matching over 10 bases. Germline V lookup: CDR1 SEHNR, CDR2 FQNEAQ (reference sequence). The length of the CDR3 is 14 residues. The J segment lost 11 bases and the V segment lost 3 bases, leaving 6 bases of the junction unmatched. CDR3 nucleotide sequence: TGTGCCAGCAGCTTCGGGACAGGGGCAGATAAACTGTTTTTT. Translation gives CASSFGTGADKLFF. The full variable domain, rest sourced from reference TRBV7-9 and TRBJ1-4, is DTGVSQNPRHKITKRGQNVTFRCDPISEHNRLYWYRQTLGQGPEFLTYFQNEAQLEKSRLLSDRFSAERPKGSFSTLEIQRTEQGDSAMYLCASSFGTGADKLFFGSGTQLSVL.

The chain joins TRBV7-6 to TRBJ2-3; a weak D match, TRBD1 (6 bases). Trimming removed 4 bases from V and 7 bases from J, with 15 bases in between. The CDR3 is 14 amino acids. CDR1 is SGHVS, CDR2 FNYEAQ, per germline. The CDR3 spells CASSWTEHTNTQYF. Here the CDR3 DNA reads TGTGCCAGCAGCTGGACAGAACACACGAATACGCAGTATTTT.

The CDR3 region is CSVENRQKTEQFF. As DNA, the CDR3 is TGCAGCGTTGAAAATCGGCAGAAAACTGAGCAGTTCTTC. The V gene is TRBV29-1, the J gene TRBJ2-1; D is ambiguous. The CDR3 consists of 13 residues. Germline values: CDR1 SQVTM, CDR2 ANQGSEA. V lost 2 bases and J 9 bases, leaving 14 bases between the germline ends.

The V call is TRBV27, the J call TRBJ1-4; no reliable D call. Germline assignment: CDR1 MNHEY and CDR2 SMNVEV (reference sequence). The CDR3 contains 15 residues. Trimming pared 5 bases from V and 8 bases from J, leaving 18 bases between. The CDR3 nucleotides read TGTGCCAGCAGTCCCTCTTTAGCCTCGGCCGAAAAACTGTTTTTT. Translation: CASSPSLASAEKLFF.

The gene calls are TRBV6-1 and TRBJ2-6, with D perhaps being TRBD1 or TRBD2 (5 bases each). Germline values: CDR1 MNHNS, CDR2 SASEGT. This CDR3 spans 18 amino acids. The ends were cut back, 5 bases at V and 0 bases at J, with 17 bases in the middle. CDR3 loop: CASSRTGRTYSGANVLTF. CDR3 nucleotide sequence: TGTGCCAGCAGTCGTACGGGACGGACGTACTCTGGGGCCAACGTCCTGACTTTC.

This chain connects TRBV9 to TRBJ2-5; unclear D gene. The germline V gene encodes CDR1 SGDLS and CDR2 YYNGEE. This CDR3 region has 16 residues. Trimming removed 0 bases from V and 6 bases from J, with 18 bases in between. Written as DNA, the CDR3 is TGTGCCAGCAGCGTAGCTGGACGCCAAGGCGGACAGACCCAGTACTTC. Its translation is CASSVAGRQGGQTQYF.

The chain uses TRBV6-2 or TRBV6-3 and TRBJ2-3; 13 positions match TRBD2. With 5 bases clipped from V and 5 bases from J, the junction kept 4 bases outside the gene matches. Germline loops: CDR1 MNHEY, CDR2 SVGEGT. The CDR3 has 15 amino acids. The CDR3: CASSDGLAGVDTQYF. The DNA for the CDR3 is TGTGCCAGCAGTGACGGACTAGCGGGGGTAGATACGCAGTATTTT.